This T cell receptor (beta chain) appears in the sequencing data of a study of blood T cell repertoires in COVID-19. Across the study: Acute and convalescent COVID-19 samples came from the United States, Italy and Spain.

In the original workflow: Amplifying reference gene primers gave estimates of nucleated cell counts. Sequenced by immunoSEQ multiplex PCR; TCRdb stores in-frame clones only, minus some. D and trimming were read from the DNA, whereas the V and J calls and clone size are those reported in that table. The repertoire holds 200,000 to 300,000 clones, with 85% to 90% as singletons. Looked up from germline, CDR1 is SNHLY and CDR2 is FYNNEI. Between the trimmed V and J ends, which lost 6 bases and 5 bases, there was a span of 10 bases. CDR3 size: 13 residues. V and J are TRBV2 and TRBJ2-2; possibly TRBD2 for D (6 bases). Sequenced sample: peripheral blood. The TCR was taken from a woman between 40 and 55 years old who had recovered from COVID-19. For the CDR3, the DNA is TGTGCCAGCAGGGGGCGGGAAACCGGGGAGCTGTTTTTT. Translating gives CASRGRETGELFF.